These T cell receptor beta chains were read from a single sample in a study of cytomegalovirus exposure and HLA in healthy donors. Only in-frame clones appear in the TCRdb table, and some are missing; sequencing was by immunoSEQ multiplex PCR. The sample has about 160,000 clones; about 80% are singletons. The sample was PBMCs. These receptors originate from a man under 40 in good health and CMV-seropositive. CDR3s include the opening cysteine and the closing phenylalanine or tryptophan. Fields, in order: D gene, V gene, clone size, J gene, CDR3 DNA, CDR3 protein. D genes are given only for firm matches. A row's size may be missing; if present it is once, few, many or a size class.

>.|TRBV28|.|TRBJ1-6
TGTGCCAGCACCCTATACAGGAGCGCCTTAGGGTCCCTCCACTTT
CASTLYRSALGSLHF
>.|TRBV27|few|TRBJ2-5
TGTGCCAGCAGTTTAATATCGCAGGGGAAAGAGACCCAGTACTTC
CASSLISQGKETQYF
>.|TRBV10-3|.|TRBJ2-5
TGTGCCATCAGTGAGTCCGGGAATTTAGTAGAGACCCAGTACTTC
CAISESGNLVETQYF
>.|TRBV11-2|.|TRBJ2-3
TGTGCCAGCAGCTTAGGGACAGCATACACAGATACGCAGTATTTT
CASSLGTAYTDTQYF
>TRBD1|TRBV27|.|TRBJ2-7
TGTGCCAGCAGTCCTAGGACAGGGCCTTTGGCATACGAGCAGTACTTC
CASSPRTGPLAYEQYF
>.|TRBV5-8|many|TRBJ1-2
TGTGCCAGCAGCTTGGGCAGGGACTATGGCTACACCTTC
CASSLGRDYGYTF
>.|TRBV7-9|.|TRBJ1-1
TGTGCCAGCAGCCCAAGGACACCGAAACCTTTCTTT
CASSPRTPKPFF
>TRBD1|TRBV4-1|.|TRBJ2-2
TGCGCCAGCAGGGACAGGGTGGAGACGCGGGACACCGGGGAGCTGTTTTTT
CASRDRVETRDTGELFF
>.|TRBV6-1|.|TRBJ2-3
TGTGCCAGCCGTATTAGCGGAGCCAGCACAGATACGCAGTATTTT
CASRISGASTDTQYF
>.|TRBV29-1|.|TRBJ1-1
TGCAGCGTTGACGAGACAGCCCCTGAAGCTTTCTTT
CSVDETAPEAFF
>.|TRBV9|.|TRBJ2-3
TGTGCCAGCAGCGTAGTCCTCGATACGCAGTATTTT
CASSVVLDTQYF
>.|TRBV7-9|.|TRBJ2-2
TGTGCCAGCAGCTCCATAGGGGTCACCGGGGAGCTGTTTTTT
CASSSIGVTGELFF
>TRBD2|TRBV6-6|.|TRBJ2-5
TGTGCCAGCAGCCGGACTAGCGGGGGGACTCAAGAGACCCAGTACTTC
CASSRTSGGTQETQYF
>.|TRBV9|.|TRBJ2-5
TGTGCCAGCAGCGTGCGGGACCAAGAGACCCAGTACTTC
CASSVRDQETQYF
>TRBD2|TRBV6-1|.|TRBJ2-7
TGTGTCAGCAGTAGGGGACTATACGAGCAGTACTTC
CVSSRGLYEQYF
>.|TRBV5-1|.|TRBJ1-6
TGCGCCAGCAGCTTGGTGGGCAGCCTGTCGAGCTCCTATAATTCACCCCTCCACTTT
CASSLVGSLSSSYNSPLHF
>.|TRBV28|.|TRBJ2-3
TGTGCCAGCAGCCAAGAGTTAGATACGCAGTATTTT
CASSQELDTQYF
>TRBD2|TRBV7-2|.|TRBJ2-5
TGTGCCAGCAGCTTAAAGCGGGGGGCAATGGAGACCCAGTACTTC
CASSLKRGAMETQYF
>TRBD1|TRBV5-1|few|TRBJ1-2
TGCGCCAGCAGCTTGGCCGGGACAGGGGGCGAAGGCTACACCTTC
CASSLAGTGGEGYTF
>TRBD2|TRBV4-1|.|TRBJ2-5
TGCGCCAGCAGCCAAGAACCCAGCGGGGGAAGTCAGACCCAGTACTTC
CASSQEPSGGSQTQYF
>.|TRBV2|.|TRBJ2-2
TGTGCCAGCAAATCCCTGGGAGGCACCGGGGAGCTGTTTTTT
CASKSLGGTGELFF
>.|TRBV29-1|.|TRBJ2-2
TGCAGCGTTGCCAGGGAAAACACCGGGGAGCTGTTTTTT
CSVARENTGELFF
>.|TRBV5-6|.|TRBJ2-7
TGTGCCAGCAGCTTGAGCGATTACGAGCAGTACTTC
CASSLSDYEQYF
>TRBD1|TRBV19|.|TRBJ2-5
TGTGCCAGTAGGGACAGGGGGCGCGGAGAGACCCAGTACTTC
CASRDRGRGETQYF
>TRBD1|TRBV4-1|.|TRBJ1-5
TGCGCCAGCAGCCTGCGTCAGGGGGAGGGCAATCAGCCCCAGCATTTT
CASSLRQGEGNQPQHF
>.|TRBV6-1|once|TRBJ2-5
TGTGCCAGCAGTTTTGACAGGCCCCAAGAGACCCAGTACTTC
CASSFDRPQETQYF
>TRBD1|TRBV18|few|TRBJ2-7
TGTGCCAGCTCACCCGGGACAGGGGGCTACGAGCAGTACTTC
CASSPGTGGYEQYF
>TRBD1|TRBV2|.|TRBJ2-5
TGTGCCAGCAGTGAAGGACAGGGGTTGAGGGAGACCCAGTACTTC
CASSEGQGLRETQYF
>.|TRBV5-1|.|TRBJ1-2
TGCGCCAGCAGCTTGGAGGGGCGGACTAATGGCTACACCTTC
CASSLEGRTNGYTF
>TRBD2|TRBV7-2|.|TRBJ2-5
TGTGCCAGCAGCTTAGGGGCGGGGGGGGTAGATCAAGAGACCCAGTACTTC
CASSLGAGGVDQETQYF
>.|TRBV10-3|.|TRBJ2-5
TGTGCCATCAGTGGTGGCGGACTTGAGACCCAGTACTTC
CAISGGGLETQYF
>.|TRBV4-1|.|TRBJ1-3
TGCGCCAGCAGCCAAGATTCTTTTTCTGGAAACACCATATATTTT
CASSQDSFSGNTIYF
>.|TRBV7-9|.|TRBJ2-7
TGTGCCAGCAGCTTAATGGAGGGTTCCTACGAGCAGTACTTC
CASSLMEGSYEQYF
>.|TRBV4-3|.|TRBJ2-1
TGCGCCAGCAGCCAAAACGGCAGGGGGGCCTACAATGAGCAGTTCTTC
CASSQNGRGAYNEQFF
>.|TRBV6-5|.|TRBJ2-2
TGTGCCAGCAGAGCAAACAGGGAAGCCGGGGAGCTGTTTTTT
CASRANREAGELFF
>.|TRBV28|.|TRBJ1-4
TGTGCCAGCAGCACAGGGATCTTCTCCACTAATGAAAAACTGTTTTTT
CASSTGIFSTNEKLFF
>TRBD1|TRBV6-5|.|TRBJ1-1
TGTGCCAGCAGGAAGCCGCAGGGGGCGACCACTGAAGCTTTCTTT
CASRKPQGATTEAFF
>TRBD1|TRBV2|.|TRBJ1-1
TGTGCCAGCAGTGAACTGGCAGGGGGTGAGACTGAAGCTTTCTTT
CASSELAGGETEAFF
>.|TRBV7-9|few|TRBJ2-3
TGTGCCAGCAGCTTATTAGGGGCGGCAGATACGCAGTATTTT
CASSLLGAADTQYF
>TRBD1|TRBV9|.|TRBJ1-5
TGTGCCAGCAGCTTTGGACAGGGCTCTCAGCCCCAGCATTTT
CASSFGQGSQPQHF
>TRBD1|TRBV28|few|TRBJ1-2
TGTGCCAGCAGTTCCGGGACAGGGTACTATGGCTACACCTTC
CASSSGTGYYGYTF
>TRBD1|TRBV28|.|TRBJ2-7
TGTGCCAGCAGTTTGGGACAGGCCACCTACGAGCAGTACTTC
CASSLGQATYEQYF
>.|TRBV18|few|TRBJ2-7
TGTGCCAGCTCACCAAGGGAGAATGGTTACGAGCAGTACTTC
CASSPRENGYEQYF